This T cell receptor beta chain was captured by sequencing in a study of blood T cell repertoires in COVID-19. Sequencing was performed with immunoSEQ multiplex PCR; in TCRdb, only in-frame clones are kept and a portion is missing. Among nearly 350,000 clones, around 90% were seen once, and the ten largest hold 2.5% to 4%. This CDR3 comprises 12 residues. Germline-derived CDR1 and CDR2 are LGHNA and YSLEER. V was shortened by 3 bases and J by 7 bases, with 9 bases between the two germline ends. The sample consisted of peripheral blood. The chain carries TRBV4-3 and TRBJ1-2; D remains ambiguous. The clonotype was recovered from a woman under 30 who had recovered from COVID-19. In nucleotides, the CDR3 is TGCGCCAGCAGCCACCCACTAGGTGGCTACACCTTC. Amino acids: CASSHPLGGYTF.